Listed here are 20 T cell receptor beta chains from one sample, sequenced in a study of Ad26.COV2.S vaccination and SARS-CoV-2 variants. Using immunoSEQ multiplex PCR, the repertoire was profiled, and TCRdb retains in-frame clones only, with some absent. Among about 680,000 clones listed, more than 70% were seen once. Treatment indicated: 15 to 20 received Ad26.COV2.S at low or high dose, single or two shots; several received placebo; per-sample allocation not given. Material that was analyzed had been drawn on day 63 after the first vaccine or placebo injection. The input for sequencing was peripheral blood, taken in a trial of Ad26.COV2.S vaccine versus placebo. These receptors came from a person aged 18-65 years who received the Ad26.COV2.S COVID-19 vaccine or a placebo.

The rearrangement uses TRBV7-9 and TRBJ2-6; D might be TRBD2 (5 bases). The CDR3 has 17 residues. Germline V CDR1 and CDR2: SEHNR, FQNEAQ (reference sequence). Trimming left V 5 bases short and J 2 bases short, with 16 bases between. CDR3 in DNA: TGTGCCAGCAGCGCTAGCCCAGGTGCAGCTGGGGCCAACGTCCTGACTTTC. This codes for CASSASPGAAGANVLTF.

In this sample, this clone turned up a few times. J is TRBJ1-2 and V is TRBV11-2, with TRBD1 as a possible D gene (6 bases). The V gene's germline CDR1 is SGHAT and CDR2 FQNNGV. The CDR3 consists of 15 residues. Trimming cost V 7 bases and J 5 bases, with 20 bases left between them. The DNA of the CDR3 is TGTGCCAGCAATCAAGGACAGCTCGGCGAGTATGGCTACACCTTC. Protein: CASNQGQLGEYGYTF.

J is TRBJ2-2 and V is TRBV5-4; tentatively, D is TRBD2 (5 bases). The CDR3 has 12 amino acids. Germline CDR1 is SGHNT and CDR2 is YYREEE (reference sequence). The germline V and J ends were trimmed by 4 bases and 7 bases, with 8 bases remaining between them. The CDR3: CASSTRDGELFF. In DNA, the CDR3 is TGTGCCAGCAGCACTAGGGACGGGGAGCTGTTTTTT.

DNA of the CDR3: TGTGCCATCGGGGGACTAGCGGGAGCCGGGGATACGCAGTATTTT. Encoded protein: CAIGGLAGAGDTQYF. J is TRBJ2-3 and V is TRBV10-3, with 14 bases aligning to TRBD2. Germline-derived CDR1 and CDR2 are ENHRY and SYGVKD. V shed 8 bases and J 6 bases; nucleotides not matched to a gene: 7. The CDR3 sequence is 15 residues long.

This chain connects TRBV30 to TRBJ2-3; D not certain. Per the germline V gene, CDR1 is GTSNPN and CDR2 is SVGIG (reference sequence). The CDR3 has 13 amino acids. The V and J ends lost 4 bases and 0 bases respectively, with 8 bases between them. The CDR3 DNA reads TGTGCCTGGACATACTCTAGCACAGATACGCAGTATTTT. Protein: CAWTYSSTDTQYF.

The rearrangement uses TRBV24-1 and TRBJ2-7, with no clear D. V was trimmed by 5 bases and J by 5 bases, leaving 6 bases between them. This CDR3 has 11 residues. Germline V lookup: CDR1 KGHDR, CDR2 SFDVKD. The CDR3 nucleotides are TGTGCCACCAGTGCTGGAAACGAGCAGTACTTC. This codes for CATSAGNEQYF.

The V and J genes are TRBV7-2 and TRBJ2-6; tentatively, D is TRBD1 (6 bases). This CDR3 is built from 16 residues. The germline CDR1 and CDR2 sequences are SGHTA and FQGNSA. V lost 1 base and J 2 bases, leaving 9 bases between the germline ends. Here the CDR3 DNA reads TGTGCCAGCAGCTTAGGGTCAGGGGCTGGGGCCAACGTCCTGACTTTC. It is translated as CASSLGSGAGANVLTF. The full variable domain, its missing parts supplied by reference TRBV7-2 and TRBJ2-6, is GAGVSQSPSNKVTEKGKDVELRCDPISGHTALYWYRQSLGQGLEFLIYFQGNSAPDKSGLPSDRFSAERTGGSVSTLTIQRTQQEDSAVYLCASSLGSGAGANVLTFGAGSRLTVL.

The gene calls are TRBV12-5 and TRBJ2-3; possible D gene TRBD2, 5 bases. Trimming stripped 4 bases from V and 5 bases from J, with 7 bases between. Germline assignment: CDR1 LGHNT and CDR2 FRNRAP. The CDR3 is made up of 12 amino acids. The CDR3 protein is CASGSREDTQYF. The CDR3 bases are TGTGCTAGTGGTTCCCGGGAAGATACGCAGTATTTT.

The gene calls are TRBV6-5 and TRBJ1-2; possible D gene TRBD1, 6 bases. The CDR3 sequence is 11 residues long. Germline values: CDR1 MNHEY, CDR2 SVGAGI. Between the trimmed V and J ends, which lost 6 bases and 9 bases, there was a span of 11 bases. CDR3 protein: CASSRDKSYTF. CDR3 bases: TGTGCCAGCAGCCGGGACAAGAGCTACACCTTC.

About this clone: Other DNA sequences in this sample translate to the same CDR3. This chain joins TRBV19 and TRBJ2-1; D gene uncertain. Germline CDR1 is LNHDA and CDR2 is SQIVND (reference sequence). V lost 1 base to trimming and J lost 0 bases, with 10 bases between them. This CDR3 has 16 amino acids. CDR3 DNA: TGTGCCAGTAGTATAGGAGCGCCGAGCTCCTACAATGAGCAGTTCTTC. Protein sequence: CASSIGAPSSYNEQFF.

The J gene is TRBJ1-6, the V gene TRBV7-2, with TRBD1 identical over 8 bases. This CDR3 is built from 16 residues. Germline-derived CDR1 and CDR2 are SGHTA and FQGNSA. With V trimmed by 5 bases and J by 7 bases, 10 bases remained unmatched. The CDR3: CASSLSGTGLNSPLHF. As DNA, the CDR3 is TGTGCCAGCAGCCTGTCCGGGACAGGCTTGAATTCACCCCTCCACTTT.

This chain connects TRBV20-1 to TRBJ2-1, with D perhaps TRBD2 (6 bases). Germline V CDR1 and CDR2: DFQATT, SNEGSKA (reference sequence). The CDR3 spans 11 residues. The V gene lost 7 bases and the J gene lost 10 bases, with 14 bases spanning the gap. The CDR3 region has the DNA TGCAGTGGAATCGGGAGTCGAGAGCAGTTCTTC. This codes for CSGIGSREQFF.

The chain joins TRBV3-1 (or the pseudogene TRBV3-2) to TRBJ1-1; D is uncertain. Trimming removed 3 bases from V and 4 bases from J, with 3 bases in between. CDR3 size: 11 residues. Germline V lookup: CDR1 LGHDT, CDR2 YNNKEL (reference sequence). CDR3 bases: TGTGCCAGCAGCCATTCCACTGAAGCTTTCTTT. It codes for CASSHSTEAFF.

The CDR3 region has the DNA TGTGCCAGTGGATTTGGGAACTCTGGAAACACCATATATTTT. Amino acids: CASGFGNSGNTIYF. This sequence joins TRBV19 and TRBJ1-3; the D is unclear. The germline V and J ends were trimmed by 8 bases and 0 bases, with 11 bases remaining between them. CDR1 LNHDA and CDR2 SQIVND come from the germline V gene (reference sequence). The CDR3 is made up of 14 amino acids.

The chain recombines TRBV25-1 with TRBJ2-1; TRBD2 is a possible D gene (5 bases). Germline CDR1 is MGHDK and CDR2 is SYGVNS. The V gene lost 1 base and the J gene lost 2 bases, with 12 bases spanning the gap. The CDR3 is 16 amino acids. DNA for the CDR3: TGTGCCAGCAGTGAATTAGGACTTGAGGCCTACAATGAGCAGTTCTTC. This sequence encodes CASSELGLEAYNEQFF.

This chain connects TRBV24-1 to TRBJ2-7; TRBD1 matches at 8 bases. CDR1 is KGHDR, CDR2 SFDVKD, per germline. The CDR3 has 14 residues. J lost 2 bases, V lost 5 bases, and 4 bases had no gene match. The CDR3 region is CATSGNRGTYEQYF. In DNA, the CDR3 is TGTGCCACCAGTGGAAACAGGGGGACCTACGAGCAGTACTTC.

The genes are TRBV6-1 and TRBJ2-7; D may be TRBD1 (6 bases). Germline CDR1 and CDR2: MNHNS and SASEGT. The V and J ends lost 3 bases and 2 bases respectively, with 14 bases between them. The CDR3 has 15 residues. The CDR3 nucleotides read TGTGCCAGCAGTGAGTTCCTCGGACAGCCCTACGAGCAGTACTTC. Protein product: CASSEFLGQPYEQYF.

To note about this clone: The same CDR3 also results from other DNA sequences found in this sample. V is TRBV6-5 and J is TRBJ1-6; weak D call: TRBD1 (5 bases). This CDR3 comprises 14 residues. Trimming took off 6 bases at V and 7 bases at J, with 13 bases between the two ends. CDR1 is MNHEY, CDR2 SVGAGI, per germline. Here the CDR3 DNA reads TGTGCCAGCAGACCCACAGGAGGGAATTCACCCCTCCACTTT. Its translation: CASRPTGGNSPLHF.

The V call is TRBV5-6, the J call TRBJ1-3; TRBD1 is a possible D gene (5 bases). The CDR3 covers 15 residues. Germline loops: CDR1 SGHDT, CDR2 YYEEEE. V gave up 1 base and J gave up 4 bases, with 12 bases separating them. CDR3 amino acids: CASSLRGLLGNTIYF. CDR3 sequence (DNA): TGTGCCAGCAGCTTGAGGGGTTTGTTGGGAAACACCATATATTTT.

Concerning this clone: Within the sample, other DNA sequences also encode this same CDR3. V usage is TRBV15 and J usage is TRBJ2-3; 9 bases line up with TRBD2. CDR3 length equals 17 residues. Losses at the gene ends were 0 bases for V and 0 bases for J; bases not matched to a gene: 4. Germline CDR1 LNHNV, CDR2 YYDKDF (reference sequence). This chain's CDR3 is CATSRDPTSGSTDTQYF. DNA for the CDR3: TGTGCCACCAGCAGAGATCCGACTAGCGGAAGCACAGATACGCAGTATTTT.